This T cell receptor beta chain appears in the sequencing data of a study of blood T cell repertoires in COVID-19. Study information: Whether acute or convalescent, the COVID-19 samples came from the United States, Italy and Spain. PBMCs, B-cell-depleted T cells, or T cells were the source of the cDNA or gDNA that made up the material.

In the authors' workflow: Reference gene primer amplification gave estimated nucleated cell counts. Profiling relied on immunoSEQ multiplex PCR, and the TCRdb table lists in-frame clones only, not all of them. That table gives V, J and clone size, and the DNA gave D and trimming. The sample shows about 140,000 clones, around 86% of them seen only once. Trimming took off 2 bases at V and 0 bases at J, with 23 bases between the two ends. The CDR3 contains 20 residues. Per germline, CDR1 SNHLY and CDR2 FYNNEI. In this sample, this clone turned up once. The sequenced material came from peripheral blood. The V and J genes are TRBV2 and TRBJ1-5; TRBD1 might be the D (6 bases). The clonotype originates from a human donor in a cohort sampled during active COVID-19. The CDR3 spells CASSEWGRVGQLNSNQPQHF. For the CDR3, the DNA is TGTGCCAGCAGTGAATGGGGTCGCGTAGGACAGTTGAATAGCAATCAGCCCCAGCATTTT.